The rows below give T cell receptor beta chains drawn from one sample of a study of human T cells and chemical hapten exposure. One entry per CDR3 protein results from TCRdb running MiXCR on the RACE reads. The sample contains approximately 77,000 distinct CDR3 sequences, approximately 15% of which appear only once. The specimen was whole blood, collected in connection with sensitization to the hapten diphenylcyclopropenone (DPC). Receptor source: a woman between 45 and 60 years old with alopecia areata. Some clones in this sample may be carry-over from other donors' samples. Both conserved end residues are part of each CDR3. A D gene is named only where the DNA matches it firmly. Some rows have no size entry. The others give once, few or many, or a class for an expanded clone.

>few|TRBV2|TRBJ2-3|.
TGTGCCAGCAGGATCTATGCTAGCACAGATACGCAGTATTTT
CASRIYASTDTQYF
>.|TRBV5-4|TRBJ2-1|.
TGTGCCAGCAGCTTAGGTGGTTCAAAGAGAAATGAGCAGTTCTTC
CASSLGGSKRNEQFF
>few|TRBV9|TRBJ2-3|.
TGTGCCAGCAGCCCACTAGTGGGGTACACAGATACGCAGTATTTT
CASSPLVGYTDTQYF
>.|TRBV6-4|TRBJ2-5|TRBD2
TGTGCCAGCAGTGAAGCGGGAGTACACCTCCTTCAAGAGACCCAGTACTTC
CASSEAGVHLLQETQYF
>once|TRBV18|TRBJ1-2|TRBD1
TGTGCCAGCTCACCGGGGACAGCCAATGGCTACACCTTC
CASSPGTANGYTF
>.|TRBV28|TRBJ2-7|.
TGTGCCAGCAGTTTTCTGGCCCTCTTAGGCGAGCAGTACTTC
CASSFLALLGEQYF
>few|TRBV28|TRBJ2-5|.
TGTGCCAGCAGTTTGGACCAGCTCGAGACCCAGTACTTC
CASSLDQLETQYF
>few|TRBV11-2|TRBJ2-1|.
TGTGCCAGCAGCGAAGTTTACAGTACTAACAATGAGCAGTTCTTC
CASSEVYSTNNEQFF
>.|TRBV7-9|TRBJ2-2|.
TGTGCCTATGGGCCAGGAAACACCGGGGAGCTGTTTTTT
CAYGPGNTGELFF
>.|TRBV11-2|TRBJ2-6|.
TGTGCCAGCAGCTTAACCGCAGGGGTCTCTGGGGCCAACGTCCTGACTTTC
CASSLTAGVSGANVLTF
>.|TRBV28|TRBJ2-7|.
TGTGCCAGCTACGAGCAGTACTTC
CASYEQYF
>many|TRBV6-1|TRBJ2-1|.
TGTGCCAGCAGATCCTCCTTAGCGGTATCCTACAATGAGCAGTTCTTC
CASRSSLAVSYNEQFF
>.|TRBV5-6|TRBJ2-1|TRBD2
TGTGCCAGCAGCAGACTAGCGGGAGCGCCTTACAATGAGCAGTTCTTC
CASSRLAGAPYNEQFF
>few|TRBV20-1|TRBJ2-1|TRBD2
TGCAGTGCTAGAGTAGGGCTAGCGGGAGGATCGTTCAATGAGCAGTTCTTC
CSARVGLAGGSFNEQFF
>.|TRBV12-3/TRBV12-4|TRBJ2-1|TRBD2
TGTGCCAGCACCCCGGGTAGCGGGGTCTACAATGAGCAGTTCTTC
CASTPGSGVYNEQFF
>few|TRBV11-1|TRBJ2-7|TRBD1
TGTGCCAGCAGCTCTAGACAGGGGGCGGACGAGCAGTACTTC
CASSSRQGADEQYF
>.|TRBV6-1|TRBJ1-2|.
TGTGCCAGGCGGCGGGACCTCTCTGACTATGGCTACACCTTC
CARRRDLSDYGYTF
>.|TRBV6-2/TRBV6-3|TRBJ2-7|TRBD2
TGTGCCAGCAGTTCCGGGACTAGCGGGTCCTACGAGCAGTACTTC
CASSSGTSGSYEQYF
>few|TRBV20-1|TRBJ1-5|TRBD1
TGCAGTGCCCAACCCGGGACAGGGGGCAATCAGCCCCAGCATTTT
CSAQPGTGGNQPQHF
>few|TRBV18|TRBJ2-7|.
TGTGCCAGCTCACTCTCGTATCGCAGGGTCCGAGAGGCAGATGGGGAGCAGTACTTC
CASSLSYRRVREADGEQYF
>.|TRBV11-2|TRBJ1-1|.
TGTGCCAGCACCACGGGACGGAACACTGAAGCTTTCTTT
CASTTGRNTEAFF
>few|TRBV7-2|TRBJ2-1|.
TGTGCCAGCAGCTTAGTCCATGGCGCCGTTAGACGCAATGAGCAGTTCTTC
CASSLVHGAVRRNEQFF
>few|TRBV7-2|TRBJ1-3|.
TGTGCCAGCAGCTTAGGGAGACGGGGCGCGGGAAACACCATATATTTT
CASSLGRRGAGNTIYF
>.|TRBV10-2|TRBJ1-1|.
TGCGCCAGCAGTGAGCGGGTGAACACTGAAGCTTTCTTT
CASSERVNTEAFF
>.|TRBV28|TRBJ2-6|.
TGTGCCAGCGGGGCAGGCAGCCTTAGCTCTGGGGCCAACGTCCTGACTTTC
CASGAGSLSSGANVLTF
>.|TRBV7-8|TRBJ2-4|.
TGTGCCAGCAGCTTAGACGTCGAGTACATTCAGTACTTC
CASSLDVEYIQYF
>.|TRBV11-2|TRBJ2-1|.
TGTGCCAGCAGCTTAAACCATCAGGGTAATGAGCAGTTCTTC
CASSLNHQGNEQFF
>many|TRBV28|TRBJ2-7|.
TGTGCCAGCACCTCGGACGGATACGGCTACGAGCAGTACTTC
CASTSDGYGYEQYF
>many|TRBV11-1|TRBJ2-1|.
TGTGCCAGCAGCTTAGGTGGAGGGGAGCAGTTCTTC
CASSLGGGEQFF
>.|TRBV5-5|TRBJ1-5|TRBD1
TGTGCCAGCAGCTCGGGGACAGCGAGGAATCAGCCCCAGCATTTT
CASSSGTARNQPQHF
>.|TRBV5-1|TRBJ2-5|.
TGCGCCAGCAGGCAAGGGGCACGGCAAGAGACCCAGTACTTC
CASRQGARQETQYF
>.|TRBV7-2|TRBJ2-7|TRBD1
TGTGCCAGCAGCTTAGCCCCGGGACAGATCTACGAGCAGTACTTC
CASSLAPGQIYEQYF
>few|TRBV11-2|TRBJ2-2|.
TGTGCCAGCAGCTTAGAACTAGCCGAGAACACCGGGGAGCTGTTTTTT
CASSLELAENTGELFF
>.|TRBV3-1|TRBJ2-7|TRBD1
TGTGCCAGCAGCCAAGCCCCACAGGGGGCCGAGCAGTACTTC
CASSQAPQGAEQYF
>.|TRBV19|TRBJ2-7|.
TGTGCCAGTAGTATGACAGTCTACGAGCAGTACTTC
CASSMTVYEQYF
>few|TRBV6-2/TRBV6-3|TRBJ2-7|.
TGTGCCAGCAGTAGATCCTACGAGCAGTACTTC
CASSRSYEQYF
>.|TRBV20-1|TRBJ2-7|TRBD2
TGCAGTGCTCTACCTAGCGGGACCTACGAGCAGTACTTC
CSALPSGTYEQYF
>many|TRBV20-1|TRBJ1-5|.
TGCAGTGCTAGCCGGGGATTGGGTCAGCCCCAGCATTTT
CSASRGLGQPQHF
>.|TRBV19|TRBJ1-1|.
TGTGCCAGTAGTACCGGGTCCCTTTGGGACACTGAAGCTTTCTTT
CASSTGSLWDTEAFF
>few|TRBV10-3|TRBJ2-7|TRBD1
TGTGCCATCAGTGACCCGGGGACAGGCCAAACCTACGAGCAGTACTTC
CAISDPGTGQTYEQYF
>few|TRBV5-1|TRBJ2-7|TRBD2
TGCGCCAGCAGGTGGACTAGCGGGACCTACGAGCAGTACTTC
CASRWTSGTYEQYF